The 11 T cell receptor beta chains below come from one sample, sequenced in a study of OX40 agonist ivuxolimab in advanced cancers. TCRdb keeps only in-frame clones here, not all; method: immunoSEQ multiplex PCR. The profile covers roughly 36,000 clones, with about 84% appearing a single time and 21% taken by the ten largest. The material was CD4+ or CD8+ T cells sorted from blood, obtained in a trial of the OX40 agonist ivuxolimab. The receptor source for this set is an adult with an advanced solid tumor such as melanoma, head and neck, liver or kidney cancer.

The V and J genes are TRBV10-3 and TRBJ2-3, with 7 bases fitting TRBD2. Unmatched junction bases numbered 14, after V lost 6 bases and J lost 5 bases. Germline CDR1 and CDR2: ENHRY and SYGVKD. CDR3 length: 16 residues. This chain's CDR3 is CAISAGGGRERDTQYF. CDR3 in DNA: TGTGCCATCAGCGCCGGGGGAGGGAGGGAGAGAGATACGCAGTATTTT.

The chain carries TRBV4-2 and TRBJ2-3; 12 positions match TRBD2. This CDR3 region has 17 residues. In germline, CDR1 is LGHNA, CDR2 YNFKEQ. Losses at the gene ends were 2 bases for V and 4 bases for J; bases not matched to a gene: 7. CDR3 protein: CASSQTLAGGQADTQYF. CDR3 sequence (DNA): TGTGCCAGCAGCCAAACTCTAGCGGGAGGGCAGGCAGATACGCAGTATTTT.

Judged by abundance, this clone is medium-sized. The V gene is TRBV4-1, the J gene TRBJ1-1; a possible D gene is TRBD1 (6 bases). Germline loops: CDR1 MGHRA, CDR2 YSYEKL. Trimming took 1 base from V and 11 from J, leaving 20 bases between them. CDR3 length: 15 amino acids. CDR3 amino acids: CASSQGALRGREAFF. The CDR3 DNA reads as TGCGCCAGCAGCCAAGGAGCCCTCAGGGGCCGTGAGGCTTTCTTT.

As DNA, the CDR3 is TGTGCCAGCAGCCAAGGACAGAATGAAAAACTGTTTTTT. Its protein is CASSQGQNEKLFF. The rearrangement links TRBV5-5 to TRBJ1-4; D may be TRBD1 (6 bases). In germline, CDR1 is SGHKS, CDR2 YYEKEE (reference sequence). V was shortened by 4 bases and J by 5 bases, with 9 bases between the two germline ends. CDR3 size: 13 residues. The full variable domain, in which reference TRBV5-5 and TRBJ1-4 provide the parts outside the CDR3, is DAGVTQSPTHLIKTRGQQVTLRCSPISGHKSVSWYQQVLGQGPQFIFQYYEKEERGRGNFPDRFSARQFPNYSSELNVNALLLGDSALYLCASSQGQNEKLFFGSGTQLSVL.

This clone appeared a single time. This chain connects TRBV18 to TRBJ2-5, with 7 bases matching TRBD1. The end of the DNA fits TRBJ2-7 better, so the J call may be wrong. This CDR3 has 14 residues. Per germline, CDR1 KGHSH and CDR2 LQKENI. The CDR3 spells CASAPDRESYEQYF. The CDR3 DNA sequence: TGTGCCAGCGCTCCAGACAGGGAGTCCTACGAGCAGTACTTC.

The chain uses TRBV6-1 and TRBJ2-7; D is perhaps TRBD2 (6 bases). CDR1 is MNHNS, CDR2 SASEGT, per germline. V was clipped by 3 bases and J by 2 bases, with 8 bases between them. The CDR3 extends over 13 amino acids. The CDR3 region has the DNA TGTGCCAGCAGTGAGGGACTGGCCTACGAGCAGTACTTC. Translation: CASSEGLAYEQYF.

The rearrangement uses TRBV5-4 and TRBJ1-5; 7 nucleotides match TRBD1. Germline V gives CDR1 SGHNT, CDR2 YYREEE (reference sequence). J lost 5 bases, V lost 4 bases, and 9 bases had no gene match. The CDR3 runs to 15 residues. The CDR3 nucleotides read TGTGCCAGCAGCCAGGGGACAGCGCACGATCAGCCCCAGCATTTT. Its translation: CASSQGTAHDQPQHF.

This chain connects TRBV2 to TRBJ2-7, with 9 bases lining up with TRBD2. CDR3 size: 13 residues. V was pared by 2 bases and J by 5 bases, with 1 base of the junction left unmatched. Per the germline V gene, CDR1 is SNHLY and CDR2 is FYNNEI. The CDR3 here is CASSELAGNEQYF. The CDR3 DNA reads TGTGCCAGCAGTGAACTAGCGGGAAACGAGCAGTACTTC.

This chain uses TRBV5-4 with TRBJ1-6; D is undetermined. CDR3 length: 15 residues. Germline-derived CDR1 and CDR2 are SGHNT and YYREEE (reference sequence). The ends were cut back, 0 bases at V and 5 bases at J, with 9 bases in the middle. The CDR3 sequence: CASSLAITDNSPLHF. The CDR3 region has the DNA TGTGCCAGCAGCTTGGCCATAACGGATAATTCACCCCTCCACTTT. Filled out from reference TRBV5-4 and TRBJ1-6, the complete variable domain reads ETGVTQSPTHLIKTRGQQVTLRCSSQSGHNTVSWYQQALGQGPQFIFQYYREEENGRGNFPPRFSGLQFPNYSSELNVNALELDDSALYLCASSLAITDNSPLHFGNGTRLTVT.

CDR3 protein: CASTSSRGYREQYF. The CDR3 DNA reads TGTGCCAGCACCTCGAGCCGGGGGTACCGCGAGCAGTACTTC. The chain has TRBV11-2 and TRBJ2-7; maybe TRBD2 (6 bases). There are 14 residues in the CDR3. Trimming took 7 bases from V and 6 from J, leaving 19 bases between them. Per germline, CDR1 SGHAT and CDR2 FQNNGV.

J is TRBJ2-5 and V is TRBV20-1; D gene ambiguous. Trimming shortened V by 4 bases and J by 7 bases, and 10 bases separated the two germline ends. Germline assignment: CDR1 DFQATT and CDR2 SNEGSKA (reference sequence). This CDR3 is built from 11 residues. The CDR3 sequence: CSAMYFGTQYF. CDR3 DNA: TGCAGTGCTATGTATTTCGGGACCCAGTACTTC.